Presented here are 19 T cell receptor beta chains from one specimen sequenced in a study of Tregs in tolerant kidney transplant recipients. Their specific antigens are unknown. Clones were sequenced by immunoSEQ multiplex PCR, and TCRdb holds only the in-frame ones, with some missing. The data contain under 45,000 clones, around 95% of them singletons. Source material: Tregs from blood cultured with allogeneic cells. These receptors all come from a human donor in good health.

The V call is TRBV7-2, the J call TRBJ2-5; the D is unclear. This CDR3 has 13 residues. Trimming shortened V by 5 bases and J by 5 bases, and 12 bases separated the two germline ends. CDR1 and CDR2 (germline): SGHTA, FQGNSA. The DNA for the CDR3 is TGTGCCAGCAGCCCGAGCCCGCGGGAGACCCAGTACTTC. Protein product: CASSPSPRETQYF.

J is TRBJ1-5 and V is TRBV30; possible D gene TRBD1, 5 bases. Trimming shortened V by 0 bases and J by 4 bases, and 19 bases separated the two germline ends. The CDR3 is 17 residues long. Per germline, CDR1 GTSNPN and CDR2 SVGIG (reference sequence). This chain's CDR3 is CAWSVHFGRGGNQPQHF. As DNA, the CDR3 is TGTGCCTGGAGTGTACACTTCGGAAGGGGTGGAAATCAGCCCCAGCATTTT.

The chain has TRBV20-1 and TRBJ1-2; D gene uncertain. Trimming stripped 4 bases from V and 5 bases from J, with 5 bases between. Germline CDR1 and CDR2: DFQATT and SNEGSKA (reference sequence). The CDR3 sequence is 10 residues long. CDR3 residues: CSAIEYGYTF. CDR3 sequence (DNA): TGCAGTGCTATAGAATATGGCTACACCTTC.

The rearrangement uses TRBV2 and TRBJ2-5; D may be TRBD1 (6 bases). This CDR3 contains 15 residues. The V end lost 6 bases, the J end lost 1 base, and 15 bases lay between the germline ends. Germline assignment: CDR1 SNHLY and CDR2 FYNNEI. The CDR3 protein is CASRPFGTPQETQYF. DNA of the CDR3: TGTGCCAGCAGGCCCTTCGGGACACCCCAAGAGACCCAGTACTTC.

This chain links TRBV29-1 with TRBJ1-5, with D unclear. Germline loops: CDR1 SQVTM, CDR2 ANQGSEA. CDR3 length: 13 residues. Trimming took 7 bases from V and 11 from J, leaving 21 bases between them. CDR3 loop: CSALASGGLAQHF. The CDR3 DNA follows: TGCAGCGCCTTGGCGTCGGGCGGTTTGGCCCAGCATTTT.

This sequence joins TRBV30 and TRBJ2-7; D perhaps matches TRBD1 (5 bases). Germline CDR1 and CDR2: GTSNPN and SVGIG (reference sequence). The V end lost 4 bases, the J end lost 4 bases, and 14 bases lay between the germline ends. The CDR3 sequence is 13 residues long. CDR3 protein: CAWNTGRRYEQYF. Here the CDR3 DNA reads TGTGCCTGGAATACAGGACGACGATACGAGCAGTACTTC.

The chain combines TRBV10-1 with TRBJ2-2; no clear D gene. CDR1 WNHNN and CDR2 SYGVQD come from the germline V gene (reference sequence). V lost 5 bases, J lost 7 bases, and 11 bases lay in between. The CDR3 is 13 residues long. The chain's CDR3 is CASSLTHSGELFF. The CDR3 DNA reads as TGCGCCAGCAGTCTTACACATAGCGGGGAGCTGTTTTTT.

The rearrangement uses TRBV5-4 and TRBJ1-1, with D maybe TRBD1 (6 bases). V was clipped by 1 base and J by 4 bases, with 14 bases between them. Germline CDR1 reads SGHNT; CDR2 reads YYREEE (reference sequence). CDR3 length: 15 residues. CDR3 in DNA: TGTGCCAGCAGCTTGAGCAGGGGCCTGAGCACTGAAGCTTTCTTT. Its protein is CASSLSRGLSTEAFF.

This clone showed up just once. This chain links TRBV4-1 with TRBJ1-4; D ambiguous. Germline V gene data show CDR1 as MGHRA and CDR2 as YSYEKL. This CDR3 region has 13 residues. V was cut by 4 bases and J by 5 bases, with 8 bases left in between. CDR3 sequence: CASSRGGNEKLFF. CDR3 nucleotides: TGCGCCAGCAGCCGGGGAGGGAATGAAAAACTGTTTTTT.

This chain joins TRBV21-1 and TRBJ1-1. TRBV21-1 represents a pseudogene. The CDR3 contains 14 residues. This CDR3 is CASSSSGIYTEAFF. The CDR3 bases are TGTGCCAGCAGCAGTTCCGGGATATACACTGAAGCTTTCTTT.

The chain links TRBV30 to TRBJ2-7; TRBD2 agrees at 11 bases. This CDR3 has 17 amino acids. The junction had 12 bases not matched to a gene; V was cut back by 1 base and J by 4 bases. Per the germline V gene, CDR1 is GTSNPN and CDR2 is SVGIG (reference sequence). The CDR3 DNA follows: TGTGCCTGGAGTGGTCAAGGACTAGCGGGTAAATTTTACGAGCAGTACTTC. The encoded protein is CAWSGQGLAGKFYEQYF.

This clone has a single count. The J gene is TRBJ1-1, the V gene TRBV5-1, with TRBD1 as a possible D gene (6 bases). V was trimmed by 3 bases and J by 11 bases, leaving 17 bases between them. CDR3 length equals 13 residues. The germline CDR1 and CDR2 sequences are SGHRS and YFSETQ. In DNA form, the CDR3 reads TGCGCCAGCAGCTCGAACCGGGACAATGGGGCTTTCTTT. Its protein product is CASSSNRDNGAFF.

V usage is TRBV7-9 and J usage is TRBJ1-1, with a possible D match to TRBD1 (5 bases). CDR3 length: 13 residues. Trimming cost V 6 bases and J 5 bases, with 13 bases left between them. Germline CDR1 reads SEHNR; CDR2 reads FQNEAQ (reference sequence). This CDR3 is CASRGGEGTEAFF. The CDR3 DNA is TGTGCCAGCAGGGGAGGGGAGGGAACTGAAGCTTTCTTT.

This chain uses TRBV9 with TRBJ2-3; 13 bases are shared with TRBD2. The CDR3 consists of 20 residues. V was clipped by 3 bases and J by 1 base; unmatched bases: 14. The V gene's germline CDR1 is SGDLS and CDR2 YYNGEE. CDR3 coding DNA: TGTGCCAGCAGCGCCCACTTAGGGACTAGCGGGAACCACGGCACAGATACGCAGTATTTT. As protein: CASSAHLGTSGNHGTDTQYF.

The chain recombines TRBV5-8 with TRBJ2-1, with D perhaps matching TRBD1 (5 bases). CDR3 size: 15 residues. The ends were cut back, 1 base at V and 2 bases at J, with 10 bases in the middle. Germline V gene data show CDR1 as SGHTS and CDR2 as YDEGEE. CDR3 sequence reads: CASSLKPGPYNEQFF. The CDR3 DNA reads TGTGCCAGCAGCTTGAAACCAGGGCCCTACAATGAGCAGTTCTTC. Combining the CDR3 with reference TRBV5-8 and TRBJ2-1 gives the whole variable domain EAGVTQSPTHLIKTRGQQATLRCSPISGHTSVYWYQQALGLGLQFLLWYDEGEERNRGNFPPRFSGRQFPNYSSELNVNALELEDSALYLCASSLKPGPYNEQFFGPGTRLTVL.

The chain has TRBV5-1 and TRBJ2-7; TRBD1 matches 9 bases. The CDR3 is 15 residues long. V trimming: 0 bases; J trimming: 2 bases; junction bases outside the gene matches: 3. Per the germline V gene, CDR1 is SGHRS and CDR2 is YFSETQ. CDR3 in amino acids: CASSLGGTGPYEQYF. CDR3 DNA sequence: TGCGCCAGCAGCTTGGGGGGGACAGGGCCCTACGAGCAGTACTTC.

The rearrangement uses TRBV6-6 and TRBJ1-2, with D maybe TRBD1 (6 bases). There are 16 residues in the CDR3. The ends were cut back, 7 bases at V and 0 bases at J, with 18 bases in the middle. The germline gives CDR1 MNHNY, CDR2 SVGAGI (reference sequence). CDR3: CASTYRTGFTNYGYTF. In DNA, the CDR3 is TGTGCCAGCACCTACCGCACAGGGTTTACTAACTATGGCTACACCTTC.

CDR3 bases: TGTGCCATCAGTGAGTCGTCAGGCCTAAGAGACACTGAAGCTTTCTTT. Protein: CAISESSGLRDTEAFF. This sequence joins TRBV10-3 and TRBJ1-1; the D is unclear. Germline CDR1 is ENHRY and CDR2 is SYGVKD. With 0 bases removed from V and 3 bases from J, the gap between germline ends came to 14 bases. CDR3 length equals 16 residues.

This chain uses TRBV25-1 with TRBJ1-6; no definite D call. Germline V CDR1 and CDR2: MGHDK, SYGVNS. Trimming removed 3 bases at V and 8 bases at J, with 8 bases between. The CDR3 length is 13 residues. CDR3 loop: CASSDQPYSPLHF. The DNA of the CDR3 is TGTGCCAGCAGTGACCAGCCCTATTCACCCCTCCACTTT.